Listed below are T cell receptor beta chains from one sample, sequenced in a study of T-cell reconstitution after alpha-beta-depleted transplantation in children. From the PCR reads, TCRdb called clonotypes with MiXCR, one entry per CDR3 protein. The sample has about 240,000 distinct CDR3 sequences, roughly 25% seen once. This specimen consisted of PBMCs, obtained before TCRalphabeta/CD19-depleted stem cell transplant. The receptors were gathered from a girl aged 2-9 years with Fanconi anemia, due to receive a stem cell transplant. The CDR3 runs from the conserved cysteine through the conserved F or W. A D gene is named only where the DNA matches it firmly. Clone size is not always given. Where it is, it says once, few, many or a class for expanded clones.

TRBJ1-1 NA many TRBV6-1 CASTLSQGNTEAFF TGTGCCAGCACCCTCTCACAGGGGAACACTGAAGCTTTCTTT
TRBJ2-3 NA NA TRBV3-1 CASSQEAGALTDTQYF TGTGCCAGCAGCCAAGAGGCAGGGGCCCTCACAGATACGCAGTATTTT
TRBJ1-6 NA few TRBV4-1 CASSQGAPSPLHF TGCGCCAGCAGCCAAGGGGCCCCTTCACCCCTCCACTTT
TRBJ1-4 NA few TRBV28 CASSPQGYTNEKLFF TGTGCCAGCAGTCCCCAGGGGTACACTAATGAAAAACTGTTTTTT
TRBJ1-3 NA few TRBV29-1 CSAWVGTSGNTIYF TGCAGCGCATGGGTCGGGACATCAGGAAACACCATATATTTT
TRBJ2-7 NA NA TRBV20-1 CSARYGYEQYF TGCAGTGCTCGATATGGCTACGAGCAGTACTTC
TRBJ1-1 NA many TRBV29-1 CSVGRVPRAFF TGCAGCGTCGGGCGGGTCCCGAGAGCTTTCTTT
TRBJ2-7 NA NA TRBV6-5 CASSSPGVGREQYF TGTGCCAGCAGTTCCCCAGGAGTCGGTCGGGAGCAGTACTTC
TRBJ2-7 TRBD1 many TRBV20-1 CSATGGYEQYF TGCAGTGCTACAGGGGGCTACGAGCAGTACTTC
TRBJ2-1 NA many TRBV20-1 CSARDSAGWYNEQFF TGCAGTGCTAGAGATTCGGCAGGGTGGTACAATGAGCAGTTCTTC
TRBJ2-7 TRBD1 NA TRBV12-3/TRBV12-4 CASSLARPQGARYEQYF TGTGCCAGCAGTTTAGCGAGACCGCAGGGGGCCCGGTACGAGCAGTACTTC
TRBJ2-7 NA NA TRBV20-1 CSAPTVSEQYF TGCAGTGCCCCGACAGTCTCCGAGCAGTACTTC
TRBJ2-5 TRBD2 once TRBV7-8 CASSPKDGRAQETQYF TGTGCCAGCAGCCCAAAGGACGGGAGGGCACAAGAGACCCAGTACTTC
TRBJ2-4 NA NA TRBV20-1 CSARDGLKDGNIQYF TGCAGTGCTAGAGATGGGTTGAAGGATGGGAACATTCAGTACTTC
TRBJ2-1 TRBD1 many TRBV29-1 CSVGDSSNEQFF TGCAGCGTGGGGGACAGCTCCAATGAGCAGTTCTTC
TRBJ2-1 NA many TRBV29-1 CSVEDLYGGAF TGCAGCGTTGAAGATCTATATGGAGGGGCATTC
TRBJ2-7 TRBD2 NA TRBV20-1 CSALLAGDSEQYF TGCAGTGCCTTGTTAGCGGGAGATTCCGAGCAGTACTTC
TRBJ2-7 TRBD2 NA TRBV20-1 CSASDFRTSPNEQYF TGCAGTGCTAGTGATTTTCGGACTAGTCCTAACGAGCAGTACTTC
TRBJ2-3 NA few TRBV5-1 CASGTTGTDTQYF TGCGCCAGCGGCACGACAGGCACAGATACGCAGTATTTT
TRBJ2-7 NA NA TRBV4-2 CASSHGGTYEQYF TGTGCCAGCAGCCATGGGGGCACCTACGAGCAGTACTTC
TRBJ2-2 NA NA TRBV10-3 CAISELSGNTGELFF TGTGCCATCAGTGAACTTAGCGGGAACACCGGGGAGCTGTTTTTT
TRBJ1-1 TRBD1 NA TRBV6-1 CASSDDRVLEAFF TGTGCCAGCAGTGACGACAGGGTTCTTGAAGCTTTCTTT
TRBJ2-7 NA many TRBV7-2 CASSLEWGRYEQYF TGTGCCAGCAGCTTAGAGTGGGGACGCTACGAGCAGTACTTC
TRBJ2-1 NA NA TRBV29-1 CSVDNNEQFF TGCAGCGTTGACAACAATGAGCAGTTCTTC
TRBJ2-3 NA NA TRBV7-2 CASSFGRIYTDTQYF TGTGCCAGCAGCTTTGGGCGCATCTACACAGATACGCAGTATTTT
TRBJ2-7 NA few TRBV7-9 CASSGGSGPYEQYF TGTGCCAGCAGCGGGGGTTCAGGGCCCTACGAGCAGTACTTC
TRBJ2-3 NA NA TRBV28 CASSFNPRAAGHSTGDTQYF TGTGCCAGCAGTTTTAATCCGAGGGCAGCGGGCCATAGCACGGGAGATACGCAGTATTTT
TRBJ2-3 NA NA TRBV20-1 CSARGYSTDTQYF TGCAGTGCCCGGGGGTACAGCACAGATACGCAGTATTTT
TRBJ2-7 TRBD2 many TRBV20-1 CSANLPGLAGGREQYF TGCAGTGCTAACTTACCGGGACTAGCGGGAGGGCGCGAGCAGTACTTC
TRBJ2-1 TRBD2 many TRBV27 CASSFGLAGVMQFF TGTGCCAGCAGTTTCGGGCTAGCGGGAGTCATGCAGTTCTTC
TRBJ2-7 TRBD2 few TRBV20-1 CSARDKGLAGGPYEQYF TGCAGTGCTAGAGATAAAGGGCTAGCGGGAGGGCCCTACGAGCAGTACTTC
TRBJ2-3 TRBD2 NA TRBV20-1 CSVPSGTDTQYF TGCAGTGTACCTAGCGGGACAGATACGCAGTATTTT
TRBJ2-1 TRBD2 few TRBV20-1 CSAFPSPTTSGRASYNEQFF TGCAGTGCCTTCCCATCCCCCACAACTAGCGGGAGGGCCTCCTACAATGAGCAGTTCTTC
TRBJ2-1 TRBD2 NA TRBV5-1 CASSMGLAKFFGDEQFF TGCGCCAGCAGCATGGGACTAGCGAAGTTTTTTGGCGATGAGCAGTTCTTC
TRBJ1-2 TRBD1 NA TRBV29-1 CSVVRTGHGYTF TGCAGCGTCGTACGGACAGGGCACGGCTACACCTTC
TRBJ2-7 TRBD1 NA TRBV20-1 CSANRQGYSYEQYF TGCAGTGCCAACCGACAGGGATACTCCTACGAGCAGTACTTC
TRBJ2-5 TRBD1 NA TRBV5-1 CASSSLTGVEETQYF TGCGCCAGCAGCTCGTTGACAGGGGTGGAGGAGACCCAGTACTTC